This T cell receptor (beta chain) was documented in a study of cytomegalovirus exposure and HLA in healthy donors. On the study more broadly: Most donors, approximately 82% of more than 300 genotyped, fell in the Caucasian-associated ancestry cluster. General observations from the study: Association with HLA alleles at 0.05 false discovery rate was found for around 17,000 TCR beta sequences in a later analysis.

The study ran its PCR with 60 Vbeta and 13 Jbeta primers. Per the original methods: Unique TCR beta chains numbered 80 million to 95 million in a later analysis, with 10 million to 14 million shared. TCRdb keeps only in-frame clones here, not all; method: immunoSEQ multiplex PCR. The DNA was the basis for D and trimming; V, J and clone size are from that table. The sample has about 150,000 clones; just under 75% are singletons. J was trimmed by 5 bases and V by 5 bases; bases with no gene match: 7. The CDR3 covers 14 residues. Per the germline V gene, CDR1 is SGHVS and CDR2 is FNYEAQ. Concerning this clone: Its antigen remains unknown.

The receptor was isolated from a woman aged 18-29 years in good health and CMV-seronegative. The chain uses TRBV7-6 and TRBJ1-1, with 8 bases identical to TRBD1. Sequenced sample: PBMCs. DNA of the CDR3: TGTGCCAGCAGCCAGACAGGGGCTCGGACTGAAGCTTTCTTT. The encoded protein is CASSQTGARTEAFF. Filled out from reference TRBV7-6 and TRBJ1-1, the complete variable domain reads GAGVSQSPRYKVTKRGQDVALRCDPISGHVSLYWYRQALGQGPEFLTYFNYEAQQDKSGLPNDRFSAERPEGSISTLTIQRTEQRDSAMYRCASSQTGARTEAFFGQGTRLTVV.